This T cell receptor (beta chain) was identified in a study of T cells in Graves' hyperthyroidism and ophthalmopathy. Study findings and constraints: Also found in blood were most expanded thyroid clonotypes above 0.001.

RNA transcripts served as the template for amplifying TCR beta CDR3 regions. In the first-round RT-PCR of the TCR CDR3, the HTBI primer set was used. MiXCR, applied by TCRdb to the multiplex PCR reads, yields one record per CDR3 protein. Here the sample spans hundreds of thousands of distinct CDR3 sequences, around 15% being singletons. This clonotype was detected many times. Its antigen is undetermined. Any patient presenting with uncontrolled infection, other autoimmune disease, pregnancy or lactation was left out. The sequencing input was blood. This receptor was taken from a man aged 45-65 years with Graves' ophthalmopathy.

CDR3 coding DNA: TGTGCCAGCTCACCGAGACAGGGGGCTGGGACTGAAGCTTTCTTT. Translated: CASSPRQGAGTEAFF. The chain has TRBV18 and TRBJ1-1; 10 bases match TRBD1. V trimming: 3 bases; J trimming: 5 bases; junction bases outside the gene matches: 6. Per germline, CDR1 KGHSH and CDR2 LQKENI. This CDR3 has 15 amino acids. The variable domain in full, completed from reference TRBV18 and TRBJ1-1, reads NAGVMQNPRHLVRRRGQEARLRCSPMKGHSHVYWYRQLPEEGLKFMVYLQKENIIDESGMPKERFSAEFPKEGPSILRIQQVVRGDSAAYFCASSPRQGAGTEAFFGQGTRLTVV.